These 16 T cell receptor beta chains were sequenced from one sample in a study of cytomegalovirus exposure and HLA in healthy donors. 60 Vbeta and 13 Jbeta primers were used in PCR. Sequenced by immunoSEQ multiplex PCR; TCRdb stores in-frame clones only, minus some. Among 150,000 to 200,000 clones listed, less than 90% were seen once. The specimen was PBMCs. The receptor set was obtained from a girl under two years old in good health and CMV-seronegative.

The chain uses TRBV2 and TRBJ1-1; 8 positions match TRBD1. Germline-derived CDR1 and CDR2 are SNHLY and FYNNEI. This CDR3 contains 14 residues. Germline trimming cut 7 bases from V and 10 bases from J; bases unmatched to any gene: 14. The CDR3 DNA is TGTGCCAGCACCTCTACAGGGACAGGTTTAGGAGCTTTCTTT. This gives the protein CASTSTGTGLGAFF. Based on the CDR3 plus reference TRBV2 and TRBJ1-1, the full variable domain is EPEVTQTPSHQVTQMGQEVILRCVPISNHLYFYWYRQILGQKVEFLVSFYNNEISEKSEIFDDQFSVERPDGSNFTLKIRSTKLEDSAMYFCASTSTGTGLGAFFGQGTRLTVV.

This sequence joins TRBV5-8 and TRBJ2-2, with D unresolved. Between the trimmed V and J ends, which lost 1 base and 2 bases, there was a span of 6 bases. Germline V gives CDR1 SGHTS, CDR2 YDEGEE. The CDR3 sequence is 14 residues long. The CDR3 region has the DNA TGTGCCAGCAGCTTGCGACACAACACCGGGGAGCTGTTTTTT. It encodes CASSLRHNTGELFF. Combining the CDR3 with reference TRBV5-8 and TRBJ2-2 gives the whole variable domain EAGVTQSPTHLIKTRGQQATLRCSPISGHTSVYWYQQALGLGLQFLLWYDEGEERNRGNFPPRFSGRQFPNYSSELNVNALELEDSALYLCASSLRHNTGELFFGEGSRLTVL.

This clone has only one observation. The chain couples TRBV7-3 to TRBJ2-1, with 9 positions matching TRBD2. This CDR3 contains 19 residues. Germline-derived CDR1 and CDR2 are SGHTA and FQGTGA. The junction had 10 bases not matched to a gene; V was cut back by 1 base and J by 0 bases. CDR3 nucleotide sequence: TGTGCCAGCAGCTTAAATCCTACTAGCGGGTTCCCCTCCTACAATGAGCAGTTCTTC. Translated, it gives CASSLNPTSGFPSYNEQFF.

This chain joins TRBV4-1 and TRBJ2-5, with 15 bases that match TRBD2. Germline CDR1 is MGHRA and CDR2 is YSYEKL. This CDR3 spans 18 amino acids. J was trimmed by 5 bases and V by 4 bases; bases with no gene match: 11. The CDR3 region is CASSPRTSGGVLVETQYF. The DNA of the CDR3 is TGCGCCAGCAGCCCCCGGACTAGCGGGGGGGTCCTAGTGGAGACCCAGTACTTC.

V is TRBV6-7 and J is TRBJ2-3, with 10 bases that match TRBD2. TRBV6-7 is placed among ORFs of uncertain function. There are 15 residues in the CDR3. Trimming removed 7 bases from V and 6 bases from J; junction bases left unmatched: 10. CDR3 amino acids: CASMGLAGEGDTQYF. CDR3 in DNA: TGTGCCAGCATGGGGCTAGCGGGAGAGGGGGATACGCAGTATTTT.

The V gene is TRBV4-2, the J gene TRBJ2-1, with D tentatively TRBD1 (6 bases). Trimming shortened V by 0 bases and J by 0 bases, and 6 bases separated the two germline ends. The CDR3 consists of 15 residues. CDR1 is LGHNA and CDR2 is YNFKEQ in the germline V gene. CDR3 loop: CASSQEGHSYNEQFF. The CDR3 region has the DNA TGTGCCAGCAGCCAAGAGGGACACTCCTACAATGAGCAGTTCTTC.

The rearrangement uses TRBV5-1 and TRBJ2-6; 12 nucleotides agree with TRBD2. Germline V CDR1 and CDR2: SGHRS, YFSETQ. V dropped 7 bases and J dropped 2; count of bases not matched to a gene: 13. The CDR3 is 19 residues long. The CDR3 region is CASCPGASGGVAGANVLTF. The CDR3 DNA sequence: TGCGCCAGCTGCCCCGGTGCTAGCGGGGGGGTAGCTGGGGCCAACGTCCTGACTTTC.

The count of this clone is one. V usage is TRBV19 and J usage is TRBJ1-5, with D unresolved. CDR1 and CDR2 (germline): LNHDA, SQIVND (reference sequence). Trimming cost V 6 bases and J 7 bases, with 22 bases left between them. The CDR3 has 16 amino acids. The CDR3 DNA follows: TGTGCCAGTAGGTCCGGATTACAGTACCCGGAACAGCCCCAGCATTTT. Translating it yields CASRSGLQYPEQPQHF.

Here the CDR3 reads CASSSRGSNEKLFF. The CDR3 bases are TGCGCCAGCAGCTCCAGGGGATCTAATGAAAAACTGTTTTTT. The chain is built from TRBV5-1 and TRBJ1-4; a possible D gene is TRBD1 (6 bases). The CDR3 is 14 amino acids. V lost 3 bases and J lost 3, with 9 bases in between. Germline V gene lookup returns CDR1 SGHRS and CDR2 YFSETQ.

The sample holds one count of this clone. CDR3 region: CASRDRSNSPLHF. In DNA form, the CDR3 reads TGTGCCAGCAGGGACAGGTCAAATTCACCCCTCCACTTT. The V and J genes are TRBV6-1 and TRBJ1-6; TRBD1 aligns across 7 bases. V was pared by 6 bases and J by 7 bases, with 3 bases of the junction left unmatched. Germline CDR1 reads MNHNS; CDR2 reads SASEGT. This CDR3 has 13 amino acids.

The chain recombines TRBV6-1 with TRBJ1-2; 9 bases line up with TRBD1. The CDR3 length is 13 residues. V trimming: 4 bases; J trimming: 6 bases; junction bases outside the gene matches: 3. CDR1 is MNHNS, CDR2 SASEGT, per germline. CDR3 sequence reads: CASSVTGGNGYTF. CDR3 nucleotides: TGTGCCAGCAGTGTGACAGGGGGAAATGGCTACACCTTC.

The chain carries TRBV11-1 and TRBJ2-7; TRBD2 matches at 12 bases. V shed 1 base, J shed 3 bases, and the junction held 4 bases outside the gene matches. CDR3 length equals 16 residues. CDR1 is SGHAT and CDR2 is FQDESV in the germline V gene (reference sequence). The CDR3 loop reads CASSLVGTSGYYEQYF. The CDR3 DNA reads TGTGCCAGCAGCTTAGTCGGGACTAGCGGGTACTACGAGCAGTACTTC.

V is TRBV7-2 and J is TRBJ2-1, with TRBD2 matching 9 bases. Per the germline V gene, CDR1 is SGHTA and CDR2 is FQGNSA. The V gene end was trimmed by 2 bases and the J gene end by 9 bases; junction bases not matched to a gene: 11. This CDR3 is 16 amino acids long. The CDR3 is CASSLRLAGLETEQFF. The CDR3, as DNA: TGTGCCAGCAGCTTAAGGCTAGCGGGATTGGAAACTGAGCAGTTCTTC. Looking up the rest from reference TRBV7-2 and TRBJ2-1 gives the full variable domain: GAGVSQSPSNKVTEKGKDVELRCDPISGHTALYWYRQSLGQGLEFLIYFQGNSAPDKSGLPSDRFSAERTGGSVSTLTIQRTQQEDSAVYLCASSLRLAGLETEQFFGPGTRLTVL.

The chain uses TRBV19 and TRBJ2-7; 7 positions agree with TRBD2. The CDR3 length is 15 residues. The ends lost 6 bases at V and 2 bases at J; junction bases unmatched: 10. Per germline, CDR1 LNHDA and CDR2 SQIVND (reference sequence). The chain's CDR3 is CASRVGDLAAYEQYF. The DNA of the CDR3 is TGTGCCAGTAGGGTGGGGGATCTAGCGGCCTACGAGCAGTACTTC.

The gene calls are TRBV9 and TRBJ2-3, with 7 positions matching TRBD2. V was pared by 0 bases and J by 0 bases, with 7 bases of the junction left unmatched. In germline, CDR1 is SGDLS, CDR2 YYNGEE. This CDR3 is 17 amino acids long. CDR3 sequence (DNA): TGTGCCAGCAGCGTAGATGGAACTAGCGCTAGCACAGATACGCAGTATTTT. Its protein product is CASSVDGTSASTDTQYF.

V is TRBV4-1 and J is TRBJ2-2, with D perhaps TRBD2 (5 bases). The ends were cut back, 5 bases at V and 7 bases at J, with 11 bases in the middle. CDR1 is MGHRA and CDR2 is YSYEKL in the germline V gene. CDR3 size: 13 residues. In DNA form, the CDR3 reads TGCGCCAGCAGCTCATATCGGGGCGGGGAGCTGTTTTTT. Translating gives CASSSYRGGELFF.